The clone carrying this T cell receptor (beta chain) showed up just a few times. Its specificity is unknown. V was trimmed by 1 base and J by 5 bases, leaving 8 bases between them. The length of the CDR3 is 13 residues. Germline CDR1 SGHNT, CDR2 YENEEA. These data come from a study of T-cell memory formation after mild COVID-19. Whole-study context: Clusters were largely donor specific.

General observations from the study: Cross-reactive memory seemingly joined, as some responding clones were found in pre-infection memory. Contracting CD4+ clones sat mainly in CM and EM; CD8+ in EMRA.

After 5'RACE with constant-segment primers, TCR alpha and TCR beta cDNA libraries carrying sample barcodes and UMIs were obtained. TCRdb analysed the 5' RACE reads with MiXCR anew, one entry per CDR3 protein. The sample carries approximately 260,000 distinct CDR3 sequences, about a sixth recorded once. The sequenced material came from PBMCs or a T cell subset sorted from them (not recorded which). The TCR sequence derives from a man younger than 35 who had mild COVID-19 (a few samples of this study predate the infection). Cell type and time point are not known. The gene calls are TRBV11-3 and TRBJ2-5; weak D call: TRBD2 (6 bases). The CDR3 DNA follows: TGTGCCAGCAGCTTAGGGACTAAGGAGACCCAGTACTTC. It specifies CASSLGTKETQYF.